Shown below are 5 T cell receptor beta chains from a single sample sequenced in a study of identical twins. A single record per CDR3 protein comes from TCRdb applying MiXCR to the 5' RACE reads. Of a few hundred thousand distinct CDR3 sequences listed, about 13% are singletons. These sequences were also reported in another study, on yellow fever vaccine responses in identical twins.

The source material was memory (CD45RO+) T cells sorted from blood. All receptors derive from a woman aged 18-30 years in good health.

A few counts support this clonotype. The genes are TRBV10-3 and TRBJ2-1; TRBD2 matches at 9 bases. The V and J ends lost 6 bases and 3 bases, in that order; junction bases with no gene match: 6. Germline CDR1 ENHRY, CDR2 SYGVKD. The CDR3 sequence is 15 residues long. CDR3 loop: CAISEGTSHYNEQFF. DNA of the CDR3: TGTGCCATCAGCGAGGGGACTAGCCACTACAATGAGCAGTTCTTC.

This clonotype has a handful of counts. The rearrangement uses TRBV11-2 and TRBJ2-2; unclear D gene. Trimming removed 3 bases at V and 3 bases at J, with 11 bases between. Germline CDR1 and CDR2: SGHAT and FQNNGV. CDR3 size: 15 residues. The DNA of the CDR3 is TGTGCCAGCAGCTTTTCGGGTAGGGACACCGGGGAGCTGTTTTTT. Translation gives CASSFSGRDTGELFF.

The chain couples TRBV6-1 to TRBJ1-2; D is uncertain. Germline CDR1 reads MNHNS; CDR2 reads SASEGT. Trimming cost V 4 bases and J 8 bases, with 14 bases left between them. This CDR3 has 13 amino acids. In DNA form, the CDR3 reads TGTGCCAGCAGTGTGGACGGTTCGAGCGGCTACACCTTC. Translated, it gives CASSVDGSSGYTF.

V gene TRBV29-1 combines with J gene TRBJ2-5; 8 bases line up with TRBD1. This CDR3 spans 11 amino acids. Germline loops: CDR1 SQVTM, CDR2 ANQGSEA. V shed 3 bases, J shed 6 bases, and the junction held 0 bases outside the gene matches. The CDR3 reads CSVDRGQTQYF. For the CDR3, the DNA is TGCAGCGTTGACAGGGGGCAGACCCAGTACTTC.

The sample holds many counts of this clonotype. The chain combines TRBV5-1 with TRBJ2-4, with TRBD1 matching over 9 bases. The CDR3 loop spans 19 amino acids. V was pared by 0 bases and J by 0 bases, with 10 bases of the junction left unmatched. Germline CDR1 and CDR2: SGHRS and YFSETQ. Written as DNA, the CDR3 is TGCGCCAGCAGCTTGGCTGGGACAGGGTCCGACTTAGCCAAAAACATTCAGTACTTC. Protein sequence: CASSLAGTGSDLAKNIQYF.